These 19 T cell receptor beta chains were all obtained from the same sample, sequenced in a study of cytomegalovirus exposure and HLA in healthy donors. Data came from immunoSEQ multiplex PCR; TCRdb stores just in-frame clones and leaves some out. The sample consists of 65,000 to 90,000 clones, 85% to 90% of them appearing once. The sample taken for sequencing was PBMCs. The receptors shown here come from a woman aged 18-29 years in good health and CMV-seropositive.

The chain joins TRBV7-2 to TRBJ1-1; D might be TRBD1 (5 bases). The CDR3 loop spans 15 amino acids. The V gene's germline CDR1 is SGHTA and CDR2 FQGNSA. V was pared by 5 bases and J by 7 bases, with 20 bases between. CDR3 DNA: TGTGCCAGCAGCCATGTCGGGGACTTGGTGGATGAAGCTTTCTTT. As protein: CASSHVGDLVDEAFF. Together with reference TRBV7-2 and TRBJ1-1, the CDR3 gives the full variable domain: GAGVSQSPSNKVTEKGKDVELRCDPISGHTALYWYRQSLGQGLEFLIYFQGNSAPDKSGLPSDRFSAERTGGSVSTLTIQRTQQEDSAVYLCASSHVGDLVDEAFFGQGTRLTVV.

This sequence joins TRBV4-1 and TRBJ1-4, with 7 bases lining up with TRBD1. Germline-derived CDR1 and CDR2 are MGHRA and YSYEKL. This CDR3 region has 15 residues. V shed 0 bases and J 9 bases; nucleotides not matched to a gene: 7. The CDR3 loop is CASSQDYGTEKKLFF. The CDR3 DNA is TGCGCCAGCAGCCAAGATTACGGGACAGAAAAAAAACTGTTTTTT.

The gene calls are TRBV5-1 and TRBJ2-2; D possibly corresponds to TRBD1 (5 bases). V lost 4 bases and J 5 bases, leaving 9 bases between the germline ends. The CDR3 is made up of 13 amino acids. CDR1 and CDR2 from the germline V gene are SGHRS and YFSETQ. For the CDR3, the DNA is TGCGCCAGCAGCCAACAGGATACCGGGGAGCTGTTTTTT. It yields the protein CASSQQDTGELFF.

The V and J genes are TRBV7-9 and TRBJ2-7; D unresolved. The CDR3 extends over 13 amino acids. From germline, CDR1 is SEHNR and CDR2 FQNEAQ (reference sequence). With 4 bases removed from V and 5 bases from J, the gap between germline ends came to 12 bases. CDR3 region: CASSSPEAHEQYF. The DNA of the CDR3 is TGTGCCAGCAGCTCGCCCGAGGCTCACGAGCAGTACTTC.

This clone was seen a few times. The V gene is TRBV30, the J gene TRBJ2-5; 9 bases match TRBD1. V shed 4 bases and J 4 bases; nucleotides not matched to a gene: 7. The CDR3 consists of 14 residues. The germline gives CDR1 GTSNPN, CDR2 SVGIG (reference sequence). The DNA for the CDR3 is TGTGCCTGGAATCCGGGACAGGGAGGAGAGACCCAGTACTTC. Translated: CAWNPGQGGETQYF.

The chain recombines TRBV12-5 with TRBJ2-1; 10 bases match TRBD2. The CDR3 runs to 16 residues. The V and J ends lost 2 bases and 7 bases, in that order; junction bases with no gene match: 8. Per the germline V gene, CDR1 is LGHNT and CDR2 is FRNRAP. CDR3 DNA sequence: TGTGCTAGTGGTTTGTATCTAGCGGGAGTTTTGAATGAGCAGTTCTTC. Protein sequence: CASGLYLAGVLNEQFF.

This clone was seen only once. The chain has TRBV7-9 and TRBJ2-1, with 12 bases aligning to TRBD2. The CDR3 is 18 residues long. Germline loops: CDR1 SEHNR, CDR2 FQNEAQ (reference sequence). V lost 4 bases, J lost 2 bases, and 9 bases stayed unmatched. The CDR3 region is CASSSSGRAILTYNEQFF. CDR3 nucleotides: TGTGCCAGCAGCTCTAGCGGGAGGGCTATTCTGACCTACAATGAGCAGTTCTTC. Filled out from reference TRBV7-9 and TRBJ2-1, the complete variable domain reads DTGVSQNPRHKITKRGQNVTFRCDPISEHNRLYWYRQTLGQGPEFLTYFQNEAQLEKSRLLSDRFSAERPKGSFSTLEIQRTEQGDSAMYLCASSSSGRAILTYNEQFFGPGTRLTVL.

The chain joins TRBV5-4 to TRBJ2-3; TRBD2 matches 9 bases. Unmatched junction bases numbered 7, after V lost 0 bases and J lost 2 bases. The germline gives CDR1 SGHNT, CDR2 YYREEE (reference sequence). This CDR3 has 17 residues. The CDR3 loop is CASSLDPAGGYTDTQYF. In nucleotides, the CDR3 is TGTGCCAGCAGCTTGGACCCAGCGGGGGGATACACAGATACGCAGTATTTT.

The chain is built from TRBV7-8 and TRBJ2-2, with 9 bases identical to TRBD1. The germline CDR1 and CDR2 sequences are SGHVS and FQNEAQ. The CDR3 length is 15 residues. V shed 5 bases and J 4 bases; nucleotides not matched to a gene: 5. In nucleotides, the CDR3 is TGTGCCAGCAGCCCCCGGGACAGGGCCACCGGGGAGCTGTTTTTT. This codes for CASSPRDRATGELFF.

The chain is built from TRBV7-2 and TRBJ2-7, with 8 bases that match TRBD1. The CDR3 has 15 residues. Germline V gene sequence: CDR1 SGHTA, CDR2 FQGNSA. Germline trimming cut 5 bases from V and 2 bases from J; bases unmatched to any gene: 8. The CDR3 DNA follows: TGTGCCAGCAGCACGGGACAGGTGGGGACCTACGAGCAGTACTTC. This encodes CASSTGQVGTYEQYF.

This chain uses TRBV6-1 with TRBJ2-7, with a weak D call TRBD2 (5 bases). The CDR3 sequence is 14 residues long. Looked up from germline, CDR1 is MNHNS and CDR2 is SASEGT. V was shortened by 2 bases and J by 7 bases, with 15 bases between the two germline ends. CDR3 sequence (DNA): TGTGCCAGCAGTGAACCGAGGACGGAGGAAGAGCAGTACTTC. This encodes CASSEPRTEEEQYF.

This chain uses TRBV4-2 with TRBJ2-5; 11 bases agree with TRBD2. The CDR3 totals 16 residues. J was trimmed by 7 bases and V by 1 base; bases with no gene match: 8. The germline V gene has CDR1 LGHNA and CDR2 YNFKEQ. The CDR3 sequence is CASSQAGTSGTGTQYF. DNA for the CDR3: TGTGCCAGCAGCCAAGCTGGGACTAGCGGCACTGGGACCCAGTACTTC.

The chain employs TRBV10-1 and TRBJ2-3, with D possibly TRBD2 on 6 matching bases. V lost 2 bases and J lost 4, with 13 bases in between. The CDR3 loop spans 15 amino acids. Germline values: CDR1 WNHNN, CDR2 SYGVQD (reference sequence). CDR3: CASSERRGSADTQYF. The CDR3 nucleotides read TGCGCCAGCAGTGAGAGGAGGGGATCAGCAGATACGCAGTATTTT.

The CDR3 region has the DNA TGTGCCGGCGGGACAGGGGGCACTGAAGCTTTCTTT. It is translated as CAGGTGGTEAFF. The gene calls are TRBV28 and TRBJ1-1, with TRBD1 matching 11 bases. The CDR3 totals 12 residues. CDR1 is MDHEN, CDR2 SYDVKM, per germline. V shed 11 bases and J 4 bases; nucleotides not matched to a gene: 3.

The V call is TRBV25-1, the J call TRBJ2-7; 11 bases agree with TRBD2. V dropped 3 bases and J dropped 2; count of bases not matched to a gene: 0. This CDR3 comprises 14 residues. CDR1 is MGHDK, CDR2 SYGVNS, per germline. CDR3 coding DNA: TGTGCCAGCAGTGAGGGACTAGCGGCCTACGAGCAGTACTTC. Translating it yields CASSEGLAAYEQYF.

As concerns this clone: The sample carries other DNA sequences with the same CDR3. This rearrangement joins TRBV4-1 to TRBJ1-5, with a possible D match to TRBD1 (5 bases). There are 15 residues in the CDR3. The germline gives CDR1 MGHRA, CDR2 YSYEKL. The V end was cut by 0 bases, the J end by 1 base, with 7 bases between. The CDR3 region is CASSQDSGSNQPQHF. The CDR3 DNA follows: TGCGCCAGCAGCCAAGATTCAGGGAGCAATCAGCCCCAGCATTTT.

The chain combines TRBV4-2 with TRBJ2-1; TRBD2 agrees at 8 bases. V shed 2 bases and J 11 bases; nucleotides not matched to a gene: 11. CDR1 is LGHNA and CDR2 is YNFKEQ in the germline V gene. The CDR3 length is 15 residues. The CDR3 region is CASSQTGGAPTQQFF. CDR3 in DNA: TGTGCCAGCAGCCAAACGGGGGGGGCCCCAACTCAGCAGTTCTTC.

J is TRBJ2-1 and V is TRBV5-1; 9 bases map to TRBD2. The J segment lost 4 bases and the V segment lost 2 bases, leaving 1 base of the junction unmatched. Per germline, CDR1 SGHRS and CDR2 YFSETQ. CDR3 length: 14 amino acids. In nucleotides, the CDR3 is TGCGCCAGCAGCTTTGCGGGGGGGTACAATGAGCAGTTCTTC. This codes for CASSFAGGYNEQFF.

The genes are TRBV18 and TRBJ1-1, with TRBD1 identical over 9 bases. Per the germline V gene, CDR1 is KGHSH and CDR2 is LQKENI. The CDR3 contains 16 residues. V shed 2 bases and J 3 bases; nucleotides not matched to a gene: 7. The DNA for the CDR3 is TGTGCCAGCTCACCAACAGGGGGCGCGGGGGACACTGAAGCTTTCTTT. This codes for CASSPTGGAGDTEAFF.